Presented here are 16 T cell receptor beta chains from one specimen sequenced in a study of blood T cell repertoires in COVID-19. Repertoires were generated with immunoSEQ multiplex PCR, while TCRdb's copy carries only in-frame clones and drops some. This sample has more than 200,000 clones, with 65% to 85% found just once. The sample comprised PBMCs or T cells enriched from blood (not recorded which). The receptors derive from a man aged 30 to 39 with acute COVID-19.

The V call is TRBV3-1 (or the pseudogene TRBV3-2), the J call TRBJ1-5; no clear D gene. Trimming cost V 6 bases and J 4 bases, with 7 bases left between them. This CDR3 has 12 amino acids. Looked up from germline, CDR1 is LGHDT and CDR2 is YNNKEL (reference sequence). In nucleotides, the CDR3 is TGTGCCAGCAGTCGGTGGAATCAGCCCCAGCATTTT. This translates into CASSRWNQPQHF.

Turning to this clone: The identical CDR3 is also encoded by other nucleotide sequences in the sample. The chain recombines TRBV6-5 with TRBJ2-5; D is unclear. V lost 0 bases and J lost 4, with 3 bases in between. CDR1 and CDR2 from the germline V gene are MNHEY and SVGAGI. The CDR3 has 12 residues. The CDR3 nucleotides are TGTGCCAGCAGTTACTCCAGAGAGACCCAGTACTTC. It codes for CASSYSRETQYF.

The V call is TRBV3-1 (or the pseudogene TRBV3-2), the J call TRBJ2-5, with D unresolved. V lost 0 bases, J lost 1 base, and 9 bases lay in between. The CDR3 runs 15 residues. Germline assignment: CDR1 LGHDT and CDR2 YNNKEL (reference sequence). CDR3 residues: CASSQDPGFQETQYF. The CDR3 nucleotides read TGTGCCAGCAGCCAAGATCCAGGTTTCCAAGAGACCCAGTACTTC.

This clone was counted between two and nine times. The gene calls are TRBV7-9 and TRBJ2-7, with a weak D call TRBD1 (5 bases). Germline CDR1 and CDR2: SEHNR and FQNEAQ (reference sequence). The CDR3 runs to 14 residues. The germline V and J ends were trimmed by 1 base and 3 bases, with 10 bases remaining between them. The CDR3 region is CASSLVGAYYEQYF. CDR3 nucleotide sequence: TGTGCCAGCAGCTTAGTTGGGGCGTACTACGAGCAGTACTTC. The variable domain in full, with the rest retrieved from reference TRBV7-9 and TRBJ2-7, is DTGVSQNPRHKITKRGQNVTFRCDPISEHNRLYWYRQTLGQGPEFLTYFQNEAQLEKSRLLSDRFSAERPKGSFSTLEIQRTEQGDSAMYLCASSLVGAYYEQYFGPGTRLTVT.

The J gene is TRBJ1-2, the V gene TRBV29-1; tentatively, D is TRBD1 (5 bases). This CDR3 is built from 16 residues. Trimming left V 1 base short and J 2 bases short, with 17 bases between. Germline CDR1 SQVTM, CDR2 ANQGSEA. The CDR3, as DNA: TGCAGCGTTGAAGGTAAAGGAAAGGCAGGGAACTATGGCTACACCTTC. This translates into CSVEGKGKAGNYGYTF.

Ten or more counts support this clone. The chain links TRBV11-3 to TRBJ2-5, with 7 bases aligning to TRBD2. The CDR3 totals 15 residues. V gave up 5 bases and J gave up 3 bases; unmatched junction bases: 9. From germline, CDR1 is SGHNT and CDR2 YENEEA. The chain's CDR3 is CASSREGLPEETQYF. CDR3 coding DNA: TGTGCCAGCAGCAGGGAGGGCCTACCAGAAGAGACCCAGTACTTC.

The rearrangement uses TRBV29-1 and TRBJ2-1; D is unclear. The germline gives CDR1 SQVTM, CDR2 ANQGSEA. The CDR3 length is 11 residues. The ends were cut back, 3 bases at V and 5 bases at J, with 5 bases in the middle. DNA for the CDR3: TGCAGCGTTGACCGAGACAATGAGCAGTTCTTC. As protein: CSVDRDNEQFF.

This clone was recorded at least ten times. This chain links TRBV5-1 with TRBJ1-3, with 9 positions matching TRBD1. The CDR3 loop spans 15 amino acids. The V and J ends lost 5 bases and 4 bases, in that order; junction bases with no gene match: 7. The germline CDR1 and CDR2 sequences are SGHRS and YFSETQ. CDR3 loop: CASSPGTGTGNTIYF. For the CDR3, the DNA is TGCGCCAGCAGTCCCGGGACAGGGACCGGAAACACCATATATTTT.

This clone was seen more than once but under ten times. V usage is TRBV2 and J usage is TRBJ2-5; possibly TRBD2 for D (6 bases). This CDR3 region has 13 residues. Germline V gene sequence: CDR1 SNHLY, CDR2 FYNNEI. The V gene lost 5 bases and the J gene lost 5 bases, with 12 bases spanning the gap. CDR3 bases: TGTGCCAGCAGTTACGCGGGGAGGGAGACCCAGTACTTC. It translates to CASSYAGRETQYF.

This clone occurred a few times. The chain carries TRBV9 and TRBJ2-5; TRBD2 is a possible D gene (5 bases). Trimming shortened V by 3 bases and J by 6 bases, and 6 bases separated the two germline ends. Germline CDR1 is SGDLS and CDR2 is YYNGEE. The CDR3 extends over 11 amino acids. The CDR3 spells CASSDGKTQYF. The CDR3 DNA reads TGTGCCAGCAGCGACGGGAAGACCCAGTACTTC.

This chain connects TRBV9 to TRBJ1-1, with D tentatively TRBD1 (6 bases). Germline values: CDR1 SGDLS, CDR2 YYNGEE. V shed 4 bases and J shed 1 base, with 11 bases lying between them. This CDR3 region has 14 residues. The CDR3 reads CASSPRTENTEAFF. CDR3 DNA sequence: TGTGCCAGCAGCCCCCGGACAGAGAACACTGAAGCTTTCTTT.

V gene TRBV9 combines with J gene TRBJ1-4, with a possible D match to TRBD1 (6 bases). CDR3 length equals 15 residues. CDR1 SGDLS and CDR2 YYNGEE come from the germline V gene. Trimming cost V 0 bases and J 7 bases, with 13 bases left between them. CDR3 residues: CASSVGQDRSEKLFF. The CDR3 DNA reads TGTGCCAGCAGCGTAGGCCAAGACAGGTCTGAAAAACTGTTTTTT.

This sequence joins TRBV11-2 and TRBJ2-1; 8 positions agree with TRBD2. The germline V gene has CDR1 SGHAT and CDR2 FQNNGV. J lost 7 bases, V lost 4 bases, and 9 bases had no gene match. CDR3 length: 15 amino acids. The DNA for the CDR3 is TGTGCCAGCAGCTCCCTCGCGGGGGGTGGTAATGAGCAGTTCTTC. Its translation is CASSSLAGGGNEQFF. Variable domain in full (rest from reference TRBV11-2 and TRBJ2-1): EAGVAQSPRYKIIEKRQSVAFWCNPISGHATLYWYQQILGQGPKLLIQFQNNGVVDDSQLPKDRFSAERLKGVDSTLKIQPAKLEDSAVYLCASSSLAGGGNEQFFGPGTRLTVL.

The chain recombines TRBV7-6 with TRBJ2-3; TRBD2 matches at 11 bases. This CDR3 contains 17 residues. The trim removed 2 bases at V and 2 bases at J, leaving 6 bases unmatched. CDR1 is SGHVS, CDR2 FNYEAQ, per germline. CDR3 loop: CASSLRASGGNTDTQYF. The CDR3 region has the DNA TGTGCCAGCAGCTTACGGGCTAGCGGGGGGAACACAGATACGCAGTATTTT.

The chain links TRBV10-3 to TRBJ1-5; TRBD1 might be the D (5 bases). The CDR3 length is 15 residues. Per germline, CDR1 ENHRY and CDR2 SYGVKD. Trimming removed 3 bases at V and 6 bases at J, with 15 bases between. The CDR3 nucleotides read TGTGCCATCAGTGATTCGGGGGGGGTTGGTCAGCCCCAGCATTTT. This sequence encodes CAISDSGGVGQPQHF.

The genes are TRBV5-1 and TRBJ2-7, with D unclear. The germline CDR1 and CDR2 sequences are SGHRS and YFSETQ. The germline V and J ends were trimmed by 4 bases and 4 bases, with 12 bases remaining between them. The length of the CDR3 is 13 residues. The CDR3 protein is CASSPRGEYEQYF. In DNA, the CDR3 is TGCGCCAGCAGCCCCAGAGGAGAATACGAGCAGTACTTC.